The 18 T cell receptor beta chains in this list originate from one sample, sequenced in a study of shared T cell receptors in the human thymus. The assay was immunoSEQ multiplex PCR, and TCRdb's table has in-frame clones only and misses some. The profile shows about 660,000 clones, roughly 90% of them singletons. Another study also made use of these data, one on human thymus T cells.

The sequenced sample was thymocytes. Receptors were obtained from a boy under two years old with a congenital heart defect.

This chain links TRBV6-6 with TRBJ2-5; 7 bases match TRBD2. V was pared by 2 bases and J by 0 bases, with 6 bases of the junction left unmatched. Germline lookup yields CDR1 MNHNY and CDR2 SVGAGI (reference sequence). This CDR3 region has 16 residues. DNA for the CDR3: TGTGCCAGCAGTTACGATGGGGGGGGGTACCAAGAGACCCAGTACTTC. This gives the protein CASSYDGGGYQETQYF.

The chain joins TRBV21-1 to TRBJ2-5; the table's TRBD2 call for D was not verified on the DNA. TRBV21-1 is a pseudogene. The CDR3 length is 13 residues. The CDR3 spells CAHAGRQKETQYF. The CDR3 coding sequence is TGTGCTCACGCCGGGAGGCAAAAAGAGACCCAGTACTTC.

The chain links TRBV7-2 to TRBJ1-2; D may be TRBD1 (6 bases). Germline values: CDR1 SGHTA, CDR2 FQGNSA. This CDR3 has 12 residues. V was shortened by 6 bases and J by 8 bases, with 13 bases between the two germline ends. The CDR3 protein is CASRLGGGGYTF. DNA for the CDR3: TGTGCCAGCAGGCTAGGGGGGGGAGGCTACACCTTC.

The chain is built from TRBV28 and TRBJ1-2; 8 bases agree with TRBD1. This CDR3 comprises 14 residues. Germline loops: CDR1 MDHEN, CDR2 SYDVKM. V shed 4 bases and J 7 bases; nucleotides not matched to a gene: 8. CDR3 nucleotides: TGTGCCAGCAGTTCCAGAACAGGGGGGGGTGGCTACACCTTC. This codes for CASSSRTGGGGYTF.

The V gene is TRBV12-5, the J gene TRBJ2-2; D gene unclear. V was pared by 8 bases and J by 0 bases, with 22 bases between. This CDR3 has 18 residues. Germline loops: CDR1 LGHNT, CDR2 FRNRAP. CDR3: CASIVAGSDVSNTGELFF. Written as DNA, the CDR3 is TGTGCTAGTATTGTAGCTGGATCCGACGTCTCGAACACCGGGGAGCTGTTTTTT.

For the CDR3, the DNA is TGCGCCAGCAGCCAAGATGGAACCGGGACTAGCGGGAGTAGATGGATAAATACGCAGTATTTT. Translated: CASSQDGTGTSGSRWINTQYF. J is TRBJ2-3 and V is TRBV4-3, with 14 bases fitting TRBD2. There are 21 residues in the CDR3. From germline, CDR1 is LGHNA and CDR2 YSLEER. V trimming: 0 bases; J trimming: 7 bases; junction bases outside the gene matches: 18.

The rearrangement joins TRBV4-2 to TRBJ2-1, with TRBD2 matching over 7 bases. The V gene end was trimmed by 0 bases and the J gene end by 7 bases; junction bases not matched to a gene: 6. This CDR3 is 15 amino acids long. CDR1 is LGHNA, CDR2 YNFKEQ, per germline. CDR3 sequence (DNA): TGTGCCAGCAGCCAAGACGGGGGGAGGGCAAATGAGCAGTTCTTC. Translated: CASSQDGGRANEQFF.

This clone came up a few times. The rearrangement uses TRBV7-2 and TRBJ2-7; 10 nucleotides line up with TRBD1. The germline V gene has CDR1 SGHTA and CDR2 FQGNSA. The CDR3 contains 15 residues. V trimming: 1 base; J trimming: 4 bases; junction bases outside the gene matches: 4. The CDR3 region has the DNA TGTGCCAGCAGCTTAGGCGACAGGGGGCGGTACGAGCAGTACTTC. Amino acids: CASSLGDRGRYEQYF.

The CDR3 region has the DNA TGTGCCCGGGACAGGGTGAACACTGAAGCTTTCTTT. It encodes CARDRVNTEAFF. The chain combines TRBV30 with TRBJ1-1; 9 bases map to TRBD1. The germline gives CDR1 GTSNPN, CDR2 SVGIG (reference sequence). The CDR3 length is 12 residues. Trimming took 8 bases from V and 0 from J; bases not matched to a gene: 1.

The chain is built from TRBV7-9 and TRBJ2-7, with 8 bases aligning to TRBD1. There are 16 residues in the CDR3. With V trimmed by 5 bases and J by 4 bases, 13 bases remained unmatched. Germline V gives CDR1 SEHNR, CDR2 FQNEAQ (reference sequence). In DNA form, the CDR3 reads TGTGCCAGCAGCCCGAATCCAGGGGGCATTAAGTACGAGCAGTACTTC. Translated: CASSPNPGGIKYEQYF. The full variable domain, rest sourced from reference TRBV7-9 and TRBJ2-7, is DTGVSQNPRHKITKRGQNVTFRCDPISEHNRLYWYRQTLGQGPEFLTYFQNEAQLEKSRLLSDRFSAERPKGSFSTLEIQRTEQGDSAMYLCASSPNPGGIKYEQYFGPGTRLTVT.

This clone showed up just once. The chain employs TRBV27 and TRBJ2-1, with 12 bases lining up with TRBD2. Germline V gene sequence: CDR1 MNHEY, CDR2 SMNVEV (reference sequence). Trimming removed 2 bases from V and 1 base from J; junction bases left unmatched: 18. The CDR3 runs 22 residues. CDR3 sequence: CASSLRSRLAGVGSGSYNEQFF. The CDR3 coding sequence is TGTGCCAGCAGTTTACGGTCCCGACTAGCGGGAGTGGGTAGTGGGTCCTACAATGAGCAGTTCTTC.

This chain uses TRBV4-3 with TRBJ1-1; TRBD1 is a possible D gene (5 bases). Trimming pared 0 bases from V and 3 bases from J, leaving 14 bases between. From germline, CDR1 is LGHNA and CDR2 YSLEER. This CDR3 has 16 residues. CDR3 in amino acids: CASSQDGGTIYTEAFF. As DNA, the CDR3 is TGCGCCAGCAGCCAAGATGGGGGGACGATTTACACTGAAGCTTTCTTT.

This chain links TRBV2 with TRBJ2-1, with 9 bases fitting TRBD1. V trimming: 6 bases; J trimming: 4 bases; junction bases outside the gene matches: 10. Per the germline V gene, CDR1 is SNHLY and CDR2 is FYNNEI. This CDR3 is 16 amino acids long. CDR3 nucleotides: TGTGCCAGCAGGGACAGGGGACAGAACCTTTACAATGAGCAGTTCTTC. Protein sequence: CASRDRGQNLYNEQFF.

V is TRBV18 and J is TRBJ2-2; the match to TRBD2 covers 7 bases. This CDR3 is 15 amino acids long. The J segment lost 7 bases and the V segment lost 0 bases, leaving 5 bases of the junction unmatched. In germline, CDR1 is KGHSH, CDR2 LQKENI. The CDR3 is CASSPPVAGDGELFF. CDR3 coding DNA: TGTGCCAGCTCACCACCGGTCGCGGGGGACGGGGAGCTGTTTTTT.

V usage is TRBV11-2 and J usage is TRBJ2-5; 7 nucleotides agree with TRBD2. The germline V gene encodes CDR1 SGHAT and CDR2 FQNNGV. This CDR3 region has 17 residues. Unmatched junction bases numbered 15, after V lost 4 bases and J lost 4 bases. CDR3 residues: CASSSRAEGGLSETQYF. The CDR3 region has the DNA TGTGCCAGCAGCTCACGGGCGGAGGGAGGGCTGTCAGAGACCCAGTACTTC.

The V and J genes are TRBV29-1 and TRBJ1-2; a weak D match, TRBD1 (5 bases). In germline, CDR1 is SQVTM, CDR2 ANQGSEA. The CDR3 has 13 residues. CDR3 amino acids: CTFLPWGNYGYTF. CDR3 in DNA: TGCACTTTTCTCCCTTGGGGCAACTATGGCTACACCTTC.

V and J are TRBV7-6 and TRBJ1-2; D might be TRBD1 (6 bases). CDR1 SGHVS and CDR2 FNYEAQ come from the germline V gene. This CDR3 has 16 amino acids. The V and J ends lost 5 bases and 0 bases respectively, with 16 bases between them. The CDR3 coding sequence is TGTGCCAGCAGCCCCCTGAGGGGGGGAACTAACTATGGCTACACCTTC. Its protein is CASSPLRGGTNYGYTF.

The V call is TRBV11-3, the J call TRBJ2-5; unclear D gene. V was clipped by 7 bases and J by 4 bases, with 10 bases between them. Germline CDR1 and CDR2: SGHNT and YENEEA. The CDR3 is 12 amino acids. DNA for the CDR3: TGTGCCAGCAACTTCGGTGGAGAGACCCAGTACTTC. It codes for CASNFGGETQYF. Full variable domain (remainder filled in from reference TRBV11-3 and TRBJ2-5): EAGVVQSPRYKIIEKKQPVAFWCNPISGHNTLYWYLQNLGQGPELLIRYENEEAVDDSQLPKDRFSAERLKGVDSTLKIQPAELGDSAVYLCASNFGGETQYFGPGTRLLVL.